This note documents a single T cell receptor beta chain sequence. In the original processing: The authors estimated nucleated cell counts from reference gene primer amplification. Using immunoSEQ multiplex PCR, the repertoire was profiled, and TCRdb retains in-frame clones only, with some absent. That table furnishes V, J and clone size, whereas the DNA furnished D and trimming. The sample has tens of thousands of clones; over 75% are singletons. This sample was taken from a study of blood T cell repertoires in COVID-19. Study overall: From the United States, Italy and Spain came samples of acute and convalescent COVID-19. PBMCs, B-cell-depleted T cells, or T cells were the source of the cDNA or gDNA that made up the material.

The sequencing sample was made of peripheral blood. This clonotype was obtained from a human donor in a cohort sampled during active COVID-19. The donor label of this sample is uncertain.

The CDR3 sequence is CASSLPGVNEKLFF. The CDR3 nucleotides read TGTGCCAGCAGTTTACCAGGGGTTAATGAAAAACTGTTTTTT. The chain employs TRBV28 and TRBJ1-4, with a possible D match to TRBD1 (6 bases). V dropped 2 bases and J dropped 4 bases, with 8 bases sitting between them. The germline V gene has CDR1 MDHEN and CDR2 SYDVKM. The CDR3 contains 14 residues.